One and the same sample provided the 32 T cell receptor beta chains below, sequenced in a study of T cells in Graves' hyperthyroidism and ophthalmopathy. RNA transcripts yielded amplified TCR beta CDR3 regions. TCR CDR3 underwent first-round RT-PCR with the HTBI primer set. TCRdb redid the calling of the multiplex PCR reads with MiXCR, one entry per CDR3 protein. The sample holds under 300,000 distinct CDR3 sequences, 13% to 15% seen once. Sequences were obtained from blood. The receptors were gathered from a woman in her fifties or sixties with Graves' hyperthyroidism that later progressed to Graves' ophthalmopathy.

CDR3 protein: CAWSRGKGNTQYF. In nucleotides, the CDR3 is TGTGCCTGGAGCAGAGGGAAAGGTAATACGCAGTATTTT. The V call is TRBV30, the J call TRBJ2-3, with D possibly matching TRBD2 (5 bases). This CDR3 comprises 13 residues. The V end was cut by 3 bases, the J end by 7 bases, with 14 bases between. Germline CDR1 GTSNPN, CDR2 SVGIG (reference sequence). Together with reference TRBV30 and TRBJ2-3, the CDR3 gives the full variable domain: SQTIHQWPATLVQPVGSPLSLECTVEGTSNPNLYWYRQAAGRGLQLLFYSVGIGQISSEVPQNLSASRPQDRQFILSSKKLLLSDSGFYLCAWSRGKGNTQYFGPGTRLTVL.

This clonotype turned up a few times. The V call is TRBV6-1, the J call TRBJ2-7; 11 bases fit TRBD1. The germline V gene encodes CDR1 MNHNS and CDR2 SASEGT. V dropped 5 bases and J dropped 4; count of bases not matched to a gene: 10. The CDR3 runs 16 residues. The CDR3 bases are TGTGCCAGCAGTTCCCTCCGGGACAGGGGGTTATACGAGCAGTACTTC. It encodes CASSSLRDRGLYEQYF.

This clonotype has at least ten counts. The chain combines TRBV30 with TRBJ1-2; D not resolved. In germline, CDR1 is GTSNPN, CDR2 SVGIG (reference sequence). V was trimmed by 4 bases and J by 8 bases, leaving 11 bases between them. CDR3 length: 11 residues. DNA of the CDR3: TGTGCCTGGACTACCATGGGGGGCTACACCTTC. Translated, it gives CAWTTMGGYTF.

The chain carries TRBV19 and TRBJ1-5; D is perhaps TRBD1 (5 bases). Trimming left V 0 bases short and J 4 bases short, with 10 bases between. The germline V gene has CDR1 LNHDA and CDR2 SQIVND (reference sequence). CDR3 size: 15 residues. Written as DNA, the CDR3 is TGTGCCAGTAGTATAGACAGGGTTCGGAATCAGCCCCAGCATTTT. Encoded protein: CASSIDRVRNQPQHF.

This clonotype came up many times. The CDR3 here is CASLRDRPYTDTQYF. The CDR3 DNA reads TGTGCCAGCCTACGAGACAGGCCGTACACAGATACGCAGTATTTT. The rearrangement joins TRBV11-2 to TRBJ2-3, with a weak D call TRBD1 (6 bases). This CDR3 comprises 15 residues. Germline V gene sequence: CDR1 SGHAT, CDR2 FQNNGV. Trimming took off 8 bases at V and 2 bases at J, with 17 bases between the two ends.

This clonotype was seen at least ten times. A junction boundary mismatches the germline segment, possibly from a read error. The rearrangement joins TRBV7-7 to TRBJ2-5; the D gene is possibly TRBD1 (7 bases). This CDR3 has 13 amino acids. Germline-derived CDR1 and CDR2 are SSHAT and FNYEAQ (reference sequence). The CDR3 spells CASRNSGGETQYF. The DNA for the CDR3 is TGTGCTAGCAGAAACTCAGGGGGGGAGACCCAGTACTTC.

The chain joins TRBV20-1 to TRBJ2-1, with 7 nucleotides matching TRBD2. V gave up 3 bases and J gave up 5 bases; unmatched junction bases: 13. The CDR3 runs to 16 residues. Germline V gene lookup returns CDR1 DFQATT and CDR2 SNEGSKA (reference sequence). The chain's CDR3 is CSASPLGAGRDNEQFF. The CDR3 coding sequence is TGCAGTGCTAGCCCTCTAGGAGCGGGACGGGACAATGAGCAGTTCTTC.

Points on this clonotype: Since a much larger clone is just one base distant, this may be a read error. CDR3 sequence reads: CASSVGLADTGTQYF. CDR3 sequence (DNA): TGTGCCAGCAGTGTGGGACTAGCGGACACAGGTACGCAGTATTTT. This chain connects TRBV2 to TRBJ2-3, with TRBD2 matching 11 bases. CDR1 is SNHLY and CDR2 is FYNNEI in the germline V gene. CDR3 length: 15 amino acids.

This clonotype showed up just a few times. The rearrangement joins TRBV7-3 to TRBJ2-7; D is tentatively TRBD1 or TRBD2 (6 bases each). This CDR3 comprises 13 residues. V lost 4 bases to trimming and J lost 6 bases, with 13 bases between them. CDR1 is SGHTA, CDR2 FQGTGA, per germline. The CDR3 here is CASSSGKGGEQYF. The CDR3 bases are TGTGCCAGCAGCTCCGGGAAGGGGGGCGAGCAGTACTTC.

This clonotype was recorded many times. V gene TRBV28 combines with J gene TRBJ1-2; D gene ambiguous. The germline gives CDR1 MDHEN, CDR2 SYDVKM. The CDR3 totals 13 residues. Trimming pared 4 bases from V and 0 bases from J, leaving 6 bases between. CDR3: CASSWSTNYGYTF. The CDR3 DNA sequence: TGTGCCAGCAGTTGGTCAACTAACTATGGCTACACCTTC.

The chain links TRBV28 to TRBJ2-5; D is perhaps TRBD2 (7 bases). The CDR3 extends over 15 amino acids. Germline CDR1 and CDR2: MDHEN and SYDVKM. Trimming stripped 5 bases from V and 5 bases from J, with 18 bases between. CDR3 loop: CASSPLGGGGETQYF. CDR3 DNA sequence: TGTGCCAGCAGTCCCCTGGGAGGGGGGGGGGAGACCCAGTACTTC.

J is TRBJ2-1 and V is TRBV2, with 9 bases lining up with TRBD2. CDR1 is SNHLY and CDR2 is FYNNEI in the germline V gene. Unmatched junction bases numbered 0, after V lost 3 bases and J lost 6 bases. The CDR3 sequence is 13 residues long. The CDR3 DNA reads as TGTGCCAGCAGTGAGACTAGCGGCAATGAGCAGTTCTTC. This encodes CASSETSGNEQFF.

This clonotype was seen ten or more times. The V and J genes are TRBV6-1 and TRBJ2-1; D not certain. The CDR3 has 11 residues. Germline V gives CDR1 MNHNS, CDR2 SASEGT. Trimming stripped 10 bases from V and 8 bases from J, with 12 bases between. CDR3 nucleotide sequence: TGTGCCACCAAAACCACGGATGAGCAGTTCTTC. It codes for CATKTTDEQFF.

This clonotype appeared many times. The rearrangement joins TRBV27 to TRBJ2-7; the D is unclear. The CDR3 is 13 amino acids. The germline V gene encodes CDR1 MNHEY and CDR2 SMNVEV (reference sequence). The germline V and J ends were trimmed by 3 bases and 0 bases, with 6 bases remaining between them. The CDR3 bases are TGTGCCAGCAGTTTCAAGGTCTCCTACGAGCAGTACTTC. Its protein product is CASSFKVSYEQYF.

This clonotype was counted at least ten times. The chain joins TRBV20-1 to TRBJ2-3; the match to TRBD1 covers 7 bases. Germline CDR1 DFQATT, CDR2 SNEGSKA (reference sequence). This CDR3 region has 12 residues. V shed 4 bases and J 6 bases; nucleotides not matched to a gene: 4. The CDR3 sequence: CSAITGVDTQYF. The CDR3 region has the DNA TGCAGTGCTATTACAGGGGTCGATACGCAGTATTTT.

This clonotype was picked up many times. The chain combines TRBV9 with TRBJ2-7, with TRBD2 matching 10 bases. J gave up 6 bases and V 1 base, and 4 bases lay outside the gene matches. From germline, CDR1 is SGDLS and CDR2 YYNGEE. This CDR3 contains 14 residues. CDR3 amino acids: CASSVLAGASEQYF. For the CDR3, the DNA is TGTGCCAGCAGCGTACTAGCGGGAGCCTCCGAGCAGTACTTC.

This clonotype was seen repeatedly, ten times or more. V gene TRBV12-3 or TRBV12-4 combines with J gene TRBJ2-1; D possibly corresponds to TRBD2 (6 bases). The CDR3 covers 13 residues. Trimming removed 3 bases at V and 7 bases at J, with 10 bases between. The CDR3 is CASSLEGVNEQFF. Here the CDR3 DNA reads TGTGCCAGCAGTTTGGAGGGAGTAAATGAGCAGTTCTTC.

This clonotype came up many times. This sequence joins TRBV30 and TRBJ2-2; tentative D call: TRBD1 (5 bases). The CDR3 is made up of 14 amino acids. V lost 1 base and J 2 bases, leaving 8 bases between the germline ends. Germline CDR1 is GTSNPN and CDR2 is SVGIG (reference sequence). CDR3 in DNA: TGTGCCTGGAGTGAAGGGGCCAACACCGGGGAGCTGTTTTTT. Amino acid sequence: CAWSEGANTGELFF.

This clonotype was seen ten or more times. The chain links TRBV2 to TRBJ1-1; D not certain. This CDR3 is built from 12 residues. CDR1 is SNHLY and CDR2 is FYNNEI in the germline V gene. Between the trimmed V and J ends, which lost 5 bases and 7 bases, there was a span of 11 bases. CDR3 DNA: TGTGCCAGCAGTAAAACGGATGTTGAAGCTTTCTTT. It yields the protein CASSKTDVEAFF.

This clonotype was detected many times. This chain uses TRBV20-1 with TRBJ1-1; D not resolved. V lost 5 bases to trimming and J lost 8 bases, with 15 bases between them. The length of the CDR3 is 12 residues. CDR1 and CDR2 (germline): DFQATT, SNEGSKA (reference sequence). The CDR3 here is CSAPTGGWEAFF. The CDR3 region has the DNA TGCAGTGCTCCGACGGGTGGGTGGGAAGCTTTCTTT.

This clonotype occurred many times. The CDR3 bases are TGTGCCAGCAGAGGCCAAGTCTTCCAAGAGACCCAGTACTTC. This encodes CASRGQVFQETQYF. This sequence joins TRBV6-2 or TRBV6-3 and TRBJ2-5; no reliable D call. CDR1 MNHEY and CDR2 SVGEGT come from the germline V gene. V lost 6 bases and J lost 1, with 12 bases in between. The CDR3 has 14 residues.

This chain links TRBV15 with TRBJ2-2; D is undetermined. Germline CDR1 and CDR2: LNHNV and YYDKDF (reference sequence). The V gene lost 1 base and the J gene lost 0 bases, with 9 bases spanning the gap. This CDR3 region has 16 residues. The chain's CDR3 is CATSRVAPSNTGELFF. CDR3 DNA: TGTGCCACCAGCAGAGTTGCACCATCGAACACCGGGGAGCTGTTTTTT.

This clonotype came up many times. The CDR3 nucleotides read TGTGCCAGCTCACCACCGGGCAGAAACGTCGATGGCTACACCTTC. Translating gives CASSPPGRNVDGYTF. This rearrangement joins TRBV18 to TRBJ1-2; D gene uncertain. V was cut by 0 bases and J by 6 bases, with 14 bases left in between. The CDR3 is 15 amino acids. Germline assignment: CDR1 KGHSH and CDR2 LQKENI.

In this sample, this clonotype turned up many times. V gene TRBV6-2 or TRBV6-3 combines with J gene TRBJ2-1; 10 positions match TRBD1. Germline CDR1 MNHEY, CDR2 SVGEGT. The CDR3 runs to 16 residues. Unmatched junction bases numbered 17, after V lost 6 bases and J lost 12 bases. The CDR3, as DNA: TGTGCCAGCAGCCGAACCGGGACAGGGGCCTTCCCGCGGCAGTTCTTC. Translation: CASSRTGTGAFPRQFF.

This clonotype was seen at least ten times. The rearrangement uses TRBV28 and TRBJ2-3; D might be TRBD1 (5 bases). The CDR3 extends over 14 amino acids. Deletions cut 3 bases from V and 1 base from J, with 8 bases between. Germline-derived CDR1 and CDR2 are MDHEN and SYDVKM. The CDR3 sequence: CASSLRTRTDTQYF. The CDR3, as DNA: TGTGCCAGCAGTTTGCGGACACGCACAGATACGCAGTATTTT.

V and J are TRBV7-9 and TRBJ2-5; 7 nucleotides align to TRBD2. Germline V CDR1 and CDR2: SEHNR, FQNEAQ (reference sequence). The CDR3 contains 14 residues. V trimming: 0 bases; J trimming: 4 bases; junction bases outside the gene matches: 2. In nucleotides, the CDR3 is TGTGCCAGCAGCTTAGCTTGGGGGGGAGAGACCCAGTACTTC. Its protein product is CASSLAWGGETQYF.

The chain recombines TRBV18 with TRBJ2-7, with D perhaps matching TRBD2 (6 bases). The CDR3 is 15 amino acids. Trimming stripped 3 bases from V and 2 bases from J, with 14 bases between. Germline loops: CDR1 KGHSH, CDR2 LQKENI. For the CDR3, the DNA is TGTGCCAGCTCACCCGAGATCGGGGGAACCTACGAGCAGTACTTC. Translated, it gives CASSPEIGGTYEQYF. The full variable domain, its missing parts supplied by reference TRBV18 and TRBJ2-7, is NAGVMQNPRHLVRRRGQEARLRCSPMKGHSHVYWYRQLPEEGLKFMVYLQKENIIDESGMPKERFSAEFPKEGPSILRIQQVVRGDSAAYFCASSPEIGGTYEQYFGPGTRLTVT.

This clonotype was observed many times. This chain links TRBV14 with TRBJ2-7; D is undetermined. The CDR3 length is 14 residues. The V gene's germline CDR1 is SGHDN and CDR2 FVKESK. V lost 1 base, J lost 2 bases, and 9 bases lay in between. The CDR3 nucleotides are TGTGCCAGCAGCCAAGTATTAGGTCCCTACGAGCAGTACTTC. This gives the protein CASSQVLGPYEQYF.

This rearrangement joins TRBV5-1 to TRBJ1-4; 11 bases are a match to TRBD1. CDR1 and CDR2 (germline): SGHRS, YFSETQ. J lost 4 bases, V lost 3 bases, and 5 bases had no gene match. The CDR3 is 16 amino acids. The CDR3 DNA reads TGCGCCAGCAGCTCGGACAGGGGGCTTGGTAATGAAAAACTGTTTTTT. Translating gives CASSSDRGLGNEKLFF. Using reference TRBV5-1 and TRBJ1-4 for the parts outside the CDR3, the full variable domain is KAGVTQTPRYLIKTRGQQVTLSCSPISGHRSVSWYQQTPGQGLQFLFEYFSETQRNKGNFPGRFSGRQFSNSRSEMNVSTLELGDSALYLCASSSDRGLGNEKLFFGSGTQLSVL.

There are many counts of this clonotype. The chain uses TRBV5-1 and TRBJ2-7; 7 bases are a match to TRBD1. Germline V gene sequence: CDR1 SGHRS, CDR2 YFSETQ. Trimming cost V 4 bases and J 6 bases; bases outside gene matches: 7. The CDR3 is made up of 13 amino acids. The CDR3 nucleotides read TGCGCCAGCAGCCCGACAGGGATTGGCGAGCAGTACTTC. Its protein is CASSPTGIGEQYF.

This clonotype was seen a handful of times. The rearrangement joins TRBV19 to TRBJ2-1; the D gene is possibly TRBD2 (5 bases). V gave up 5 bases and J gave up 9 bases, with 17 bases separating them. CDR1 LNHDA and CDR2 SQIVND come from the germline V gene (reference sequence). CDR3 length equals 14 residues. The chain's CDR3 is CASSPLARTSEQFF. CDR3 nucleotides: TGTGCCAGTAGTCCCCTAGCCAGAACGAGTGAGCAGTTCTTC.

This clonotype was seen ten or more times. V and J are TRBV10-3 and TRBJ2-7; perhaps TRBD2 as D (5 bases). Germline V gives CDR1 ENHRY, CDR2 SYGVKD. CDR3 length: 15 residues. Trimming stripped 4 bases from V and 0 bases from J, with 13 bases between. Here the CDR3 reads CAISGGADSSYEQYF. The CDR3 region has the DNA TGTGCCATCAGTGGGGGAGCGGATAGCTCCTACGAGCAGTACTTC.